This T cell receptor beta chain is from a study of beta chain features in type 1 diabetes. The study's findings and limits: People with Type 1 diabetes carried modestly yet significantly shorter TCRB CDR3s in all four CD4+ subsets. In type 1 diabetes patients, VDJ junctions had fewer insertions; deletions at these junctions were more frequent.

The germline V gene has CDR1 SGHAT and CDR2 FQNNGV. The CDR3 spans 15 residues. V gave up 3 bases and J gave up 7 bases; unmatched junction bases: 8. cDNA synthesis used the whole RNA isolate, giving expressed TCRB sequences. TCRdb keeps only in-frame clones here, not all; method: immunoSEQ multiplex PCR. The sample has approximately 160,000 clones, almost 65% seen once; the top ten hold approximately 0.089%. Note on this clone: Antigen specificity is unknown.

Specimen: naive CD4+ T cells from blood. The genes are TRBV11-2 and TRBJ2-1; 8 nucleotides match TRBD1. The clonotype comes from a man in his thirties or forties with type 1 diabetes. DNA for the CDR3: TGTGCCAGCAGCTTTACAGGGGGGTTTGCGAATGAGCAGTTCTTC. This gives the protein CASSFTGGFANEQFF.